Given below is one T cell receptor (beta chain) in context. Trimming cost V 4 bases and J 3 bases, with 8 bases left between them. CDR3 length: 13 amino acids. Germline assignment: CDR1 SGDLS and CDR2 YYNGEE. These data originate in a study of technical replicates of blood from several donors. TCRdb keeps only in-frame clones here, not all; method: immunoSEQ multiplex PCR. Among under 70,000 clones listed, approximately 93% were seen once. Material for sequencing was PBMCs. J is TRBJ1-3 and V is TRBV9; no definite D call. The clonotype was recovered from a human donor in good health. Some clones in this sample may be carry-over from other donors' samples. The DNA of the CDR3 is TGTGCCAGCAGCTTACGAGGTGGAAACACCATATATTTT. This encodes CASSLRGGNTIYF.